These T cell receptor beta chains were read from a single sample in a study of blood T cell repertoires in COVID-19. Here immunoSEQ multiplex PCR was the method, and the copy in TCRdb shows in-frame clones only, minus some. The data show around 300,000 clones, roughly 85% seen once. Sequenced material: peripheral blood. The origin of the receptors is a woman in her seventies with acute or convalescent COVID-19. Each CDR3 is given with its conserved first and last residue. The order of the fields is CDR3 DNA, CDR3 protein, J gene, CDR3 length, V gene, D gene, clone size. D genes are given only for firm matches. Only some rows state a clone size, as once, few, many or a class for expanded clones.

cdr3_nt: TGTGCCAGCAGTCGGGCCCGGGAGGGGACCCAGTACTTC; cdr3_aa: CASSRAREGTQYF; j_call: TRBJ2-5; cdr3_length: 13; v_call: TRBV6-6; d_call: TRBD2; clone_size: -
cdr3_nt: TGTGCCAGCAGCTTAGCGTACAAAAACATTCAGTACTTC; cdr3_aa: CASSLAYKNIQYF; j_call: TRBJ2-4; cdr3_length: 13; v_call: TRBV13; d_call: -; clone_size: -
cdr3_nt: TGTGCCAGCAGCTCCCAGGGACAGGGGGCCACGGAGCTGTTTTTT; cdr3_aa: CASSSQGQGATELFF; j_call: TRBJ2-2; cdr3_length: 15; v_call: TRBV7-2; d_call: TRBD1; clone_size: few
cdr3_nt: TGTGCCAGCACCCCCGGGCCGGGACTAGCGGGGCCCAATGAGCAGTTCTTC; cdr3_aa: CASTPGPGLAGPNEQFF; j_call: TRBJ2-1; cdr3_length: 17; v_call: TRBV6-2/TRBV6-3; d_call: TRBD2; clone_size: once
cdr3_nt: TGTGCCAGCAGTGAAAGACAGGGCCGCAATCAGCCCCAGCATTTT; cdr3_aa: CASSERQGRNQPQHF; j_call: TRBJ1-5; cdr3_length: 15; v_call: TRBV6-1; d_call: TRBD1; clone_size: -
cdr3_nt: TGTGCCAGCAGTAAACCGGGACAAGAGGCGGATACGCAGTATTTT; cdr3_aa: CASSKPGQEADTQYF; j_call: TRBJ2-3; cdr3_length: 15; v_call: TRBV6-6; d_call: -; clone_size: once
cdr3_nt: TGTGCCTGGACGACAGTACATGAAAAACTGTTTTTT; cdr3_aa: CAWTTVHEKLFF; j_call: TRBJ1-4; cdr3_length: 12; v_call: TRBV30; d_call: -; clone_size: once
cdr3_nt: TGTGCCAGCAGTTATCAACCAGGGGGAACTGAAGCTTTCTTT; cdr3_aa: CASSYQPGGTEAFF; j_call: TRBJ1-1; cdr3_length: 14; v_call: TRBV6-5; d_call: TRBD1; clone_size: -
cdr3_nt: TGTGCCAGCAGCCAAGGAACAGATAAGCAGTACTTC; cdr3_aa: CASSQGTDKQYF; j_call: TRBJ2-7; cdr3_length: 12; v_call: TRBV3-1/TRBV3-2; d_call: -; clone_size: once
cdr3_nt: TGTGCCAGTGCCATTGGGACAAAGGGCACAGATACGCAGTATTTT; cdr3_aa: CASAIGTKGTDTQYF; j_call: TRBJ2-3; cdr3_length: 15; v_call: TRBV2; d_call: -; clone_size: -
cdr3_nt: TGCGCCAGCAGCACTGGAGATGGCTACACCTTC; cdr3_aa: CASSTGDGYTF; j_call: TRBJ1-2; cdr3_length: 11; v_call: TRBV5-1; d_call: -; clone_size: -
cdr3_nt: TGTGCCAGCAGCTTGGGGCATTACTATGGCTACACCTTC; cdr3_aa: CASSLGHYYGYTF; j_call: TRBJ1-2; cdr3_length: 13; v_call: TRBV5-6; d_call: -; clone_size: -
cdr3_nt: TGTGCCAGCTCACCACTTTATATGGCAGGCCCGGAGACCCAGTACTTC; cdr3_aa: CASSPLYMAGPETQYF; j_call: TRBJ2-5; cdr3_length: 16; v_call: TRBV18; d_call: -; clone_size: once
cdr3_nt: TGTGCCAGCAGTGCATACAGGGCGCGCAATCAGCCCCAGCATTTT; cdr3_aa: CASSAYRARNQPQHF; j_call: TRBJ1-5; cdr3_length: 15; v_call: TRBV2; d_call: -; clone_size: -
cdr3_nt: TGTGCCACCGGGACAGTGGAAGAGACCCAGTACTTC; cdr3_aa: CATGTVEETQYF; j_call: TRBJ2-5; cdr3_length: 12; v_call: TRBV12-3/TRBV12-4; d_call: TRBD1; clone_size: few
cdr3_nt: TGTGCCAGCTCAGCCGACAGGGCGGCTGAAGCTTTCTTT; cdr3_aa: CASSADRAAEAFF; j_call: TRBJ1-1; cdr3_length: 13; v_call: TRBV18; d_call: TRBD1; clone_size: -
cdr3_nt: TGTGCCAGCAGTGAAGCAGGAGGGACCCAGCCCCAGCATTTT; cdr3_aa: CASSEAGGTQPQHF; j_call: TRBJ1-5; cdr3_length: 14; v_call: TRBV6-1; d_call: -; clone_size: -
cdr3_nt: TGTGCCAGCAGCTTAAACCTAGCGGGGATATCGGGGAATGAGCAGTTCTTC; cdr3_aa: CASSLNLAGISGNEQFF; j_call: TRBJ2-1; cdr3_length: 17; v_call: TRBV11-3; d_call: TRBD2; clone_size: -
cdr3_nt: TGTGCCAGCTCACCACCCCGGGACAGGGGTACCACCGGGGAGCTGTTTTTT; cdr3_aa: CASSPPRDRGTTGELFF; j_call: TRBJ2-2; cdr3_length: 17; v_call: TRBV18; d_call: TRBD1; clone_size: -
cdr3_nt: TGTGCCAGCAGGGGGGGACAGTTTAATGAAAAACTGTTTTTT; cdr3_aa: CASRGGQFNEKLFF; j_call: TRBJ1-4; cdr3_length: 14; v_call: TRBV7-9; d_call: TRBD1; clone_size: -
cdr3_nt: TGTGCCAGCAGGAAAGAGCGGGGGGTTCTCAATGAGCAGTTCTTC; cdr3_aa: CASRKERGVLNEQFF; j_call: TRBJ2-1; cdr3_length: 15; v_call: TRBV2; d_call: TRBD2; clone_size: few
cdr3_nt: TGTGCCAGTAGGGCGGCAGGGGCAGGCGATGAGCAGTTCTTC; cdr3_aa: CASRAAGAGDEQFF; j_call: TRBJ2-1; cdr3_length: 14; v_call: TRBV19; d_call: -; clone_size: -
cdr3_nt: TGTGCCAGCAGCCAAGATCGGGTCAGGGTGAACACCATATATTTT; cdr3_aa: CASSQDRVRVNTIYF; j_call: TRBJ1-3; cdr3_length: 15; v_call: TRBV14; d_call: -; clone_size: -
cdr3_nt: TGTGCCAGCAGCTCCTCCCGGACTAGCGGGTACGAGCAGTACTTC; cdr3_aa: CASSSSRTSGYEQYF; j_call: TRBJ2-7; cdr3_length: 15; v_call: TRBV7-9; d_call: TRBD2; clone_size: -
cdr3_nt: TGTGCCAGCAGCGCCTCATCCCAGGGGGAGCTGTTTTTT; cdr3_aa: CASSASSQGELFF; j_call: TRBJ2-2; cdr3_length: 13; v_call: TRBV9; d_call: -; clone_size: once
cdr3_nt: TGTGCCACCAGCAGGTCGGGTTTCGCGGGGAACACCCAAGAGACCCAGTACTTC; cdr3_aa: CATSRSGFAGNTQETQYF; j_call: TRBJ2-5; cdr3_length: 18; v_call: TRBV15; d_call: -; clone_size: -
cdr3_nt: TGTGCCAGCAGTTTAATAGGGTCTAGAGGGGAGACCCAGTACTTC; cdr3_aa: CASSLIGSRGETQYF; j_call: TRBJ2-5; cdr3_length: 15; v_call: TRBV28; d_call: -; clone_size: -
cdr3_nt: TGTGCCAGCAGCTCCCATGGCGGCTACCGCAATGAGCAGTTCTTC; cdr3_aa: CASSSHGGYRNEQFF; j_call: TRBJ2-1; cdr3_length: 15; v_call: TRBV5-8; d_call: -; clone_size: -
cdr3_nt: TGTGCCATCAGTGATCGTCGGGGTCAATCCTACAATGAGCAGTTCTTC; cdr3_aa: CAISDRRGQSYNEQFF; j_call: TRBJ2-1; cdr3_length: 16; v_call: TRBV10-3; d_call: -; clone_size: -
cdr3_nt: TGTGCCACCAGTGATTTGCAAGCCAGGGGGCCGAACACCGGGGAGCTGTTTTTT; cdr3_aa: CATSDLQARGPNTGELFF; j_call: TRBJ2-2; cdr3_length: 18; v_call: TRBV24-1; d_call: TRBD1; clone_size: once
cdr3_nt: TGTGCCAGCACCCAGGACAGAGGTTACGAGCAGTACTTC; cdr3_aa: CASTQDRGYEQYF; j_call: TRBJ2-7; cdr3_length: 13; v_call: TRBV28; d_call: -; clone_size: -
cdr3_nt: TGCGCCAGCAGCCCTCATCCTCTCAGGATGAACACTGAAGCTTTCTTT; cdr3_aa: CASSPHPLRMNTEAFF; j_call: TRBJ1-1; cdr3_length: 16; v_call: TRBV4-1; d_call: -; clone_size: -
cdr3_nt: TGTGCCAGCAGCCAATATAGTTCGATTGAAGCTTTCTTT; cdr3_aa: CASSQYSSIEAFF; j_call: TRBJ1-1; cdr3_length: 13; v_call: TRBV3-1/TRBV3-2; d_call: -; clone_size: -
cdr3_nt: TGTGCCAGCAGCGGACAGCCGATGAACACTGAAGCTTTCTTT; cdr3_aa: CASSGQPMNTEAFF; j_call: TRBJ1-1; cdr3_length: 14; v_call: TRBV7-9; d_call: -; clone_size: -
cdr3_nt: TGCGCCAGCAGCTGGACCTTGGGGGGGGCCTTCACAGATACGCAGTATTTT; cdr3_aa: CASSWTLGGAFTDTQYF; j_call: TRBJ2-3; cdr3_length: 17; v_call: TRBV5-1; d_call: -; clone_size: -
cdr3_nt: TGTGCCAGCAGCCTAGGGCCCATCGAAGAGCAGTACTTC; cdr3_aa: CASSLGPIEEQYF; j_call: TRBJ2-7; cdr3_length: 13; v_call: TRBV7-9; d_call: -; clone_size: -
cdr3_nt: TGTGCCAGCAGCTCTAGGGGGCAGTTTAGGGACTATGGCTACACCTTC; cdr3_aa: CASSSRGQFRDYGYTF; j_call: TRBJ1-2; cdr3_length: 16; v_call: TRBV13; d_call: TRBD1; clone_size: -
cdr3_nt: TGTGCCAGTGGGGGGAGGACTGAAGCTTTCTTT; cdr3_aa: CASGGRTEAFF; j_call: TRBJ1-1; cdr3_length: 11; v_call: TRBV6-5; d_call: -; clone_size: once
cdr3_nt: TGTGCCAGCAGGGGACCTACAGGGGGAGCTTTCTTT; cdr3_aa: CASRGPTGGAFF; j_call: TRBJ1-1; cdr3_length: 12; v_call: TRBV3-1/TRBV3-2; d_call: TRBD1; clone_size: few
cdr3_nt: TGTGCCAGAAGGGGGCGGCACACTGAAGCTTTCTTT; cdr3_aa: CARRGRHTEAFF; j_call: TRBJ1-1; cdr3_length: 12; v_call: TRBV6-4; d_call: TRBD1; clone_size: -
cdr3_nt: TGTGCCAGTAGACAGTTTGGGGCCAACGTCCTGACTTTC; cdr3_aa: CASRQFGANVLTF; j_call: TRBJ2-6; cdr3_length: 13; v_call: TRBV27; d_call: -; clone_size: -
cdr3_nt: TGTGCCATCAGGGGCGGGGCGGGGGATACGCAGTATTTT; cdr3_aa: CAIRGGAGDTQYF; j_call: TRBJ2-3; cdr3_length: 13; v_call: TRBV10-3; d_call: -; clone_size: -
cdr3_nt: TGTGCCAGCAGTGAAATTGACAGCAGAACCTACGAGCAGTACTTC; cdr3_aa: CASSEIDSRTYEQYF; j_call: TRBJ2-7; cdr3_length: 15; v_call: TRBV2; d_call: -; clone_size: -
cdr3_nt: TGTGCCAGTAGAATCAGGGGGCGCAGCACTGAAGCTTTCTTT; cdr3_aa: CASRIRGRSTEAFF; j_call: TRBJ1-1; cdr3_length: 14; v_call: TRBV19; d_call: TRBD1; clone_size: -
cdr3_nt: TGTGCCAGCAGCTCCACCGGGTCAATCCTGAGCGAGACCCAGTACTTC; cdr3_aa: CASSSTGSILSETQYF; j_call: TRBJ2-5; cdr3_length: 16; v_call: TRBV7-6; d_call: -; clone_size: -
cdr3_nt: TGTGCCAGCTCACCAACACAGACTAATGAAAAACTGTTTTTT; cdr3_aa: CASSPTQTNEKLFF; j_call: TRBJ1-4; cdr3_length: 14; v_call: TRBV18; d_call: -; clone_size: -
cdr3_nt: TGTGCCAGCAGTGTAGGACTTTCGGAGCTGTTTTTT; cdr3_aa: CASSVGLSELFF; j_call: TRBJ2-2; cdr3_length: 12; v_call: TRBV2; d_call: -; clone_size: -
cdr3_nt: TGTGCCAGCAGTGTGGGGCAGGGGAATGGAGTGCAGTACTTC; cdr3_aa: CASSVGQGNGVQYF; j_call: TRBJ2-7; cdr3_length: 14; v_call: TRBV2; d_call: -; clone_size: -
cdr3_nt: TGTGCTAGTGGTTTGGTACGGGGGAGTCACACCGGGGAGCTGTTTTTT; cdr3_aa: CASGLVRGSHTGELFF; j_call: TRBJ2-2; cdr3_length: 16; v_call: TRBV12-5; d_call: -; clone_size: -
cdr3_nt: TGTGCCAGCAGCGGTGGGCCAAACTACGAGCAGTACTTC; cdr3_aa: CASSGGPNYEQYF; j_call: TRBJ2-7; cdr3_length: 13; v_call: TRBV7-9; d_call: -; clone_size: -
cdr3_nt: TGTGCCTCTACGGGACAGTCCTACAATGAGCAGTTCTTC; cdr3_aa: CASTGQSYNEQFF; j_call: TRBJ2-1; cdr3_length: 13; v_call: TRBV30; d_call: TRBD1; clone_size: -
cdr3_nt: TGTGCCAGTAGTGAAAGAACAGGGGGCGCAGGACAGCCCCAGCATTTT; cdr3_aa: CASSERTGGAGQPQHF; j_call: TRBJ1-5; cdr3_length: 16; v_call: TRBV19; d_call: TRBD1; clone_size: -
cdr3_nt: TGTGCCAGTACCCCCTCCCAGTCCGTCTACAATGAGCAGTTCTTC; cdr3_aa: CASTPSQSVYNEQFF; j_call: TRBJ2-1; cdr3_length: 15; v_call: TRBV19; d_call: -; clone_size: -
cdr3_nt: TGTGCCAGCAGTCTGGGGGGGGCTAATGAAAAACTGTTTTTT; cdr3_aa: CASSLGGANEKLFF; j_call: TRBJ1-4; cdr3_length: 14; v_call: TRBV6-6; d_call: -; clone_size: -